This TCR beta chain was recovered during a study of T cell responses to AZD1222 COVID-19 vaccine. The study's findings and limits: Baseline testing showed seropositivity in only a handful of AZD1222 recipients. The span of vaccine-associated CD4 TCRs extended across spike, with dominance at 160-218 and 743-854.

The CDR3 has 15 amino acids. V dropped 0 bases and J dropped 1 base, with 9 bases sitting between them. CDR1 is MNHEY and CDR2 is SMNVEV in the germline V gene (reference sequence). Comment on this clone: The antigen is undetermined.

Doses given second, at about 4 or about 12 weeks, were pooled. Here immunoSEQ multiplex PCR was the method, and the copy in TCRdb shows in-frame clones only, minus some. The data contain roughly 150,000 clones, less than 95% of them singletons. The material sequenced was peripheral blood, taken 28 days after the second AZD1222 dose. This sequence was found in an adult who received the AZD1222 COVID-19 vaccine. The chain combines TRBV27 with TRBJ1-1, with no clear D. The CDR3: CASSLSGIQNTEAFF. CDR3 coding DNA: TGTGCCAGCAGTTTATCGGGCATACAGAACACTGAAGCTTTCTTT.